This entry lists 6 T cell receptor beta chains sequenced from one sample in a study of shared clonotypes between healthy human individuals. Profiling relied on immunoSEQ multiplex PCR, and the TCRdb table lists in-frame clones only, not all of them. The sample has approximately 2.3 million clones, 93% seen once. Sequencing was done on a sample of naive CD4+ T cells from PBMCs. Stated subset: CD45RA+ positively selected. These receptors all come from a man aged 18 to 30 in good health. Some clones in this sample may be carry-over from other donors' samples.

The chain couples TRBV29-1 to TRBJ1-1; TRBD1 might be the D (5 bases). CDR3 length equals 13 residues. V was clipped by 5 bases and J by 4 bases, with 14 bases between them. The germline V gene encodes CDR1 SQVTM and CDR2 ANQGSEA. CDR3 region: CSVIEGKTTEAFF. CDR3 coding DNA: TGCAGCGTTATAGAGGGGAAGACCACTGAAGCTTTCTTT.

This rearrangement joins TRBV28 to TRBJ2-3, with D hard to call. V was shortened by 6 bases and J by 9 bases, with 13 bases between the two germline ends. The V gene's germline CDR1 is MDHEN and CDR2 SYDVKM. CDR3 length: 12 amino acids. The CDR3 loop is CASRGARGTQYF. The CDR3 bases are TGTGCCAGCAGAGGAGCTCGCGGAACGCAGTATTTT.

The gene calls are TRBV7-6 and TRBJ1-3; no clear D. The ends were cut back, 5 bases at V and 4 bases at J, with 15 bases in the middle. The length of the CDR3 is 15 residues. Looked up from germline, CDR1 is SGHVS and CDR2 is FNYEAQ. This CDR3 reads CASSPGGFSGNTIYF. In DNA form, the CDR3 reads TGTGCCAGCAGCCCCGGCGGGTTTTCCGGAAACACCATATATTTT.

The chain uses TRBV29-1 and TRBJ1-4; 7 nucleotides agree with TRBD1. The CDR3 runs 15 residues. Germline V gives CDR1 SQVTM, CDR2 ANQGSEA. J gave up 8 bases and V 5 bases, and 14 bases lay outside the gene matches. CDR3 nucleotides: TGCAGCGTTCCTGGAGTCCCAGGGGGTCTCGAAAAACTGTTTTTT. Translating it yields CSVPGVPGGLEKLFF. Full variable domain (missing parts from reference TRBV29-1 and TRBJ1-4): SAVISQKPSRDICQRGTSLTIQCQVDSQVTMMFWYRQQPGQSLTLIATANQGSEATYESGFVIDKFPISRPNLTFSTLTVSNMSPEDSSIYLCSVPGVPGGLEKLFFGSGTQLSVL.

V gene TRBV7-3 combines with J gene TRBJ1-1, with a possible D match to TRBD1 (5 bases). Looked up from germline, CDR1 is SGHTA and CDR2 is FQGTGA. This CDR3 is built from 13 residues. Between the trimmed V and J ends, which lost 5 bases and 1 base, there was a span of 8 bases. The CDR3 coding sequence is TGTGCCAGCAGCACCACAGGGAACACTGAAGCTTTCTTT. Its protein product is CASSTTGNTEAFF.

The CDR3 region is CASSMGLAGGNIQYF. The DNA of the CDR3 is TGTGCCAGCAGCATGGGACTAGCGGGAGGCAACATTCAGTACTTC. The rearrangement uses TRBV5-6 and TRBJ2-4; TRBD2 aligns across 15 bases. Looked up from germline, CDR1 is SGHDT and CDR2 is YYEEEE. The ends lost 4 bases at V and 7 bases at J; junction bases unmatched: 3. CDR3 size: 15 residues.